A single sample is the source of the 17 T cell receptor beta chains below, sequenced in a study of OX40 agonist ivuxolimab in advanced cancers. The data were produced by immunoSEQ multiplex PCR, yet TCRdb's version contains in-frame clones alone and is incomplete. This table has tens of thousands of clones, 70% to 80% appearing once. The sequenced sample was CD4+ or CD8+ T cells sorted from blood, obtained in a trial of the OX40 agonist ivuxolimab. Receptors were obtained from an adult with an advanced solid tumor such as melanoma, head and neck, liver or kidney cancer.

J is TRBJ1-5 and V is TRBV6-1; weak D call: TRBD1 (6 bases). Germline loops: CDR1 MNHNS, CDR2 SASEGT. V lost 6 bases and J 11 bases, leaving 14 bases between the germline ends. The CDR3 consists of 12 residues. The CDR3: CASRVGTRTQHF. The CDR3 region has the DNA TGTGCCAGCAGAGTTGGGACACGGACCCAGCATTTT.

CDR3 in amino acids: CASSEALLRARAAFF. The CDR3, as DNA: TGTGCCAGCAGTGAAGCGCTTCTCAGGGCTCGGGCAGCTTTCTTT. The gene calls are TRBV2 and TRBJ1-1, with a tentative D call TRBD1 (5 bases). The V gene's germline CDR1 is SNHLY and CDR2 FYNNEI. The CDR3 is 15 residues long. V lost 0 bases and J lost 10, with 18 bases in between.

The chain combines TRBV6-1 with TRBJ1-5; TRBD1 is a possible D gene (5 bases). This CDR3 spans 18 amino acids. From germline, CDR1 is MNHNS and CDR2 SASEGT. V lost 1 base and J lost 1, with 17 bases in between. The CDR3 nucleotides read TGTGCCAGCAGTGAAGGGACACTTGGGAGTAACAGCAATCAGCCCCAGCATTTT. This gives the protein CASSEGTLGSNSNQPQHF.

The V call is TRBV29-1, the J call TRBJ1-1; a possible D gene is TRBD1 (5 bases). CDR1 and CDR2 from the germline V gene are SQVTM and ANQGSEA. The CDR3 consists of 14 residues. Between the trimmed V and J ends, which lost 2 bases and 5 bases, there was a span of 15 bases. This CDR3 reads CSVELLQGGTEAFF. The CDR3 DNA reads TGCAGCGTTGAACTGCTCCAGGGCGGAACTGAAGCTTTCTTT.

The chain links TRBV30 to TRBJ1-2, with D possibly matching TRBD1 (5 bases). Germline-derived CDR1 and CDR2 are GTSNPN and SVGIG (reference sequence). V lost 5 bases to trimming and J lost 2 bases, with 12 bases between them. There are 13 residues in the CDR3. The CDR3 protein is CAWAGIPNYGYTF. CDR3 DNA: TGTGCCTGGGCAGGGATTCCCAACTATGGCTACACCTTC.

This sequence joins TRBV6-5 and TRBJ1-1; D is unclear. Germline V gives CDR1 MNHEY, CDR2 SVGAGI. The CDR3 is made up of 16 amino acids. Trimming pared 4 bases from V and 4 bases from J, leaving 19 bases between. The CDR3 DNA follows: TGTGCCAGCAGTTCATGGGAACAACGATGGGCCACTGAAGCTTTCTTT. Translation gives CASSSWEQRWATEAFF.

The chain recombines TRBV5-5 with TRBJ2-7, with 7 bases that match TRBD2. J was trimmed by 2 bases and V by 4 bases; bases with no gene match: 12. Looked up from germline, CDR1 is SGHKS and CDR2 is YYEKEE (reference sequence). The CDR3 is 16 amino acids. CDR3 coding DNA: TGTGCCAGCAGCCCTGGAGCGGGACTACTCCCCTACGAGCAGTACTTC. Its translation: CASSPGAGLLPYEQYF.

The chain uses TRBV2 and TRBJ2-2, with 11 bases that match TRBD2. After removal of 6 bases from V and 6 bases from J, the junction contained 6 bases not matched to a gene. The CDR3 has 15 amino acids. The germline V gene has CDR1 SNHLY and CDR2 FYNNEI. The CDR3 sequence: CASRLLAGEAGELFF. The CDR3, as DNA: TGTGCCAGCAGACTACTAGCGGGAGAGGCCGGGGAGCTGTTTTTT.

V gene TRBV5-1 combines with J gene TRBJ1-5, with no clear D. The CDR3 is made up of 15 amino acids. Per the germline V gene, CDR1 is SGHRS and CDR2 is YFSETQ. V was shortened by 0 bases and J by 3 bases, with 10 bases between the two germline ends. This chain's CDR3 is CASSLEDPYNQPQHF. As DNA, the CDR3 is TGCGCCAGCAGCTTGGAAGATCCCTACAATCAGCCCCAGCATTTT.

The rearrangement joins TRBV7-8 to TRBJ1-3; D perhaps matches TRBD1 (5 bases). V dropped 0 bases and J dropped 4 bases, with 13 bases sitting between them. Germline V gene lookup returns CDR1 SGHVS and CDR2 FQNEAQ. The length of the CDR3 is 16 residues. The CDR3 is CASSLAQGARGNTIYF. Here the CDR3 DNA reads TGTGCCAGCAGCTTAGCGCAGGGTGCCCGAGGAAACACCATATATTTT.

V gene TRBV20-1 combines with J gene TRBJ2-3, with TRBD2 matching over 11 bases. Germline CDR1 reads DFQATT; CDR2 reads SNEGSKA (reference sequence). This CDR3 contains 11 residues. J was trimmed by 12 bases and V by 5 bases; bases with no gene match: 4. The CDR3 coding sequence is TGCAGTGCTCCTAGCGGGGGGCCACAGTATTTT. Encoded protein: CSAPSGGPQYF.

The chain combines TRBV30 with TRBJ2-1; 9 positions agree with TRBD2. The CDR3 is 14 residues long. Per the germline V gene, CDR1 is GTSNPN and CDR2 is SVGIG (reference sequence). The J segment lost 7 bases and the V segment lost 0 bases, leaving 4 bases of the junction unmatched. The CDR3 DNA follows: TGTGCCTGGAGTGTAATTCTAGCGGGAAATGAGCAGTTCTTC. It specifies CAWSVILAGNEQFF.

The chain couples TRBV7-9 to TRBJ1-1; no definite D call. Germline CDR1 reads SEHNR; CDR2 reads FQNEAQ (reference sequence). The CDR3 has 12 residues. V was shortened by 3 bases and J by 5 bases, with 7 bases between the two germline ends. Written as DNA, the CDR3 is TGTGCCAGCAGCTTGGCTGGGACTGAAGCTTTCTTT. It encodes CASSLAGTEAFF.

Written as DNA, the CDR3 is TGTGCCAGCAGTTACTCGACGCTGGATACGCAGTATTTT. This sequence encodes CASSYSTLDTQYF. The rearrangement uses TRBV6-5 and TRBJ2-3; D gene uncertain. Looked up from germline, CDR1 is MNHEY and CDR2 is SVGAGI. The germline V and J ends were trimmed by 0 bases and 6 bases, with 7 bases remaining between them. CDR3 length: 13 amino acids.

CDR3 region: CASSFRGQGVFYEQFF. The DNA for the CDR3 is TGTGCCAGCAGCTTCAGAGGACAGGGAGTATTCTATGAGCAGTTCTTC. This chain connects TRBV5-5 to TRBJ2-1; 8 positions match TRBD1. The CDR3 loop spans 16 amino acids. Per the germline V gene, CDR1 is SGHKS and CDR2 is YYEKEE (reference sequence). V lost 2 bases, J lost 8 bases, and 12 bases stayed unmatched.

V usage is TRBV2 and J usage is TRBJ1-5; D is possibly TRBD1 (6 bases). Germline CDR1 and CDR2: SNHLY and FYNNEI. This CDR3 is built from 14 residues. The germline V and J ends were trimmed by 7 bases and 3 bases, with 13 bases remaining between them. The CDR3 here is CASTGQLSNQPQHF. The CDR3 DNA sequence: TGTGCCAGCACCGGACAGCTTTCCAATCAGCCCCAGCATTTT.

V is TRBV30 and J is TRBJ2-7; a weak D match, TRBD1 (6 bases). V lost 6 bases to trimming and J lost 3 bases, with 18 bases between them. This CDR3 comprises 14 residues. Germline V CDR1 and CDR2: GTSNPN, SVGIG (reference sequence). Here the CDR3 reads CACLRVLQGYEQYF. CDR3 DNA sequence: TGTGCCTGTCTTCGAGTACTACAGGGCTACGAGCAGTACTTC.